This T cell receptor (beta chain) was found in a study of cytomegalovirus exposure and HLA in healthy donors. 60 Vbeta and 13 Jbeta primers were used in PCR. Repertoires were generated with immunoSEQ multiplex PCR, while TCRdb's copy carries only in-frame clones and drops some. The repertoire holds about 180,000 clones, with approximately 80% as singletons. The table lists this clone with a count of one. CDR1 and CDR2 from the germline V gene are SGHAT and FQNNGV. J gave up 5 bases and V 4 bases, and 11 bases lay outside the gene matches. The CDR3 extends over 16 amino acids. Specimen: PBMCs. V usage is TRBV11-2 and J usage is TRBJ1-2, with 9 bases identical to TRBD1. The sequence derives from a woman between 50 and 59 years old in good health and CMV-seropositive. The CDR3 is CASSSLITGGKYGYTF. The CDR3 DNA reads TGTGCCAGCAGCTCCCTTATTACAGGGGGCAAGTATGGCTACACCTTC.